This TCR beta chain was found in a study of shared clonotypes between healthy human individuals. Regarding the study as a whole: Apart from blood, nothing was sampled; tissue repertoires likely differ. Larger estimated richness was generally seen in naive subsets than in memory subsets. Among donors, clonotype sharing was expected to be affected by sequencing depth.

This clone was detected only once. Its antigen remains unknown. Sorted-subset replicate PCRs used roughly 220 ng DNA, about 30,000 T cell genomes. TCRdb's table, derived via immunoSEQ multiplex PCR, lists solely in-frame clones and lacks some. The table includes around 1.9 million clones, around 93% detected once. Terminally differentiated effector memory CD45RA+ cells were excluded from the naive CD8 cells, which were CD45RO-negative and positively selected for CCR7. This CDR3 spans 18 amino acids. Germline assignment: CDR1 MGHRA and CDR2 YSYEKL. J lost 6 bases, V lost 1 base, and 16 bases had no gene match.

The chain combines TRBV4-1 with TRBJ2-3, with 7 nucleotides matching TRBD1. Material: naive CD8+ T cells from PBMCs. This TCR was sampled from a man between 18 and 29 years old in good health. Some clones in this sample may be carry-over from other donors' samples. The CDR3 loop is CASSQARDRPLSLDTQYF. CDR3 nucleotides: TGCGCCAGCAGCCAAGCCCGGGACAGACCATTGAGCCTGGATACGCAGTATTTT.